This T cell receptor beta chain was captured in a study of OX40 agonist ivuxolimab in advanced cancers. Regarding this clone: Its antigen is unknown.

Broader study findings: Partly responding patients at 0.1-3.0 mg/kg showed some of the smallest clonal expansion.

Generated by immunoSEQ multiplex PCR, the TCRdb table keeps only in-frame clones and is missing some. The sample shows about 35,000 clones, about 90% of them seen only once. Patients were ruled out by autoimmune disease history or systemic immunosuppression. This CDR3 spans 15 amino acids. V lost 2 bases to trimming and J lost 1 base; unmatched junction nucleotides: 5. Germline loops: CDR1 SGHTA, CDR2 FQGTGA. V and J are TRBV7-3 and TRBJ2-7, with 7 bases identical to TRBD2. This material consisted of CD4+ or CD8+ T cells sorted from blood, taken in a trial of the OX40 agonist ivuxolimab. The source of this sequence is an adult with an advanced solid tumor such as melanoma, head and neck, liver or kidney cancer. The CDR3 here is CASSLGAGLSYEQYF. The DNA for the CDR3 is TGTGCCAGCAGCTTAGGAGCGGGACTATCCTACGAGCAGTACTTC.